This T cell receptor (beta chain) was captured by sequencing in a study of early T cells in non-severe SARS-CoV-2 infection. Study summary: The input, bulk RNA from unsorted whole blood, was sequenced, and chains were unpaired.

Overall study findings and caveats: Matching against VDJdb likely underestimated virus-specific expansions, favoring anti-spike CD8.

Concerning this clonotype: The antigen remains undetermined.

The V gene's germline CDR1 is LNHDA and CDR2 SQIVND (reference sequence). J was trimmed by 4 bases and V by 8 bases; bases with no gene match: 3. The CDR3 length is 13 residues. Unique molecular identifiers were added to individual cDNA molecules. From the 5' RACE reads, TCRdb called clonotypes with MiXCR, one entry per CDR3 protein. The table lists tens of thousands of distinct CDR3 sequences, less than 15% of them singletons. This TCR derives from an adult who was a healthcare worker with PCR-confirmed SARS-CoV-2 infection or an uninfected control (not recorded which). This chain links TRBV19 with TRBJ2-1, with TRBD2 identical over 9 bases. What was sequenced was whole blood. CDR3 DNA sequence: TGTGCCAGTGGGACTAGCAGATACAATGAGCAGTTCTTC. As protein: CASGTSRYNEQFF.